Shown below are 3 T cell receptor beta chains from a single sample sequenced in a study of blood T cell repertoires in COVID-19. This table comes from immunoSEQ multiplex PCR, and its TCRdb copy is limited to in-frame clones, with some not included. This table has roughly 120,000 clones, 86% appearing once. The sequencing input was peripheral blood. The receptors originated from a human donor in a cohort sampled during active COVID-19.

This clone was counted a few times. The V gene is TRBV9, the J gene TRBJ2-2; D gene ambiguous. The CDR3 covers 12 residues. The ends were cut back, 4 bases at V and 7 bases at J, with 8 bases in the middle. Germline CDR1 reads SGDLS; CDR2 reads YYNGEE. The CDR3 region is CASSPSYGELFF. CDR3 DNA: TGTGCCAGCAGCCCGAGTTACGGGGAGCTGTTTTTT. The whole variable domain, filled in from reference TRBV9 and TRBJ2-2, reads DSGVTQTPKHLITATGQRVTLRCSPRSGDLSVYWYQQSLDQGLQFLIQYYNGEERAKGNILERFSAQQFPDLHSELNLSSLELGDSALYFCASSPSYGELFFGEGSRLTVL.

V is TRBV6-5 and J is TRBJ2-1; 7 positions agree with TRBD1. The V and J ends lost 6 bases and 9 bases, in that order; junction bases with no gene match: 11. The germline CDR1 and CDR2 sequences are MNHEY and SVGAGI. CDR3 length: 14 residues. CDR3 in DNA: TGTGCCAGCAGAAAGACAGGGCTGGGGATTGAGCAGTTCTTC. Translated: CASRKTGLGIEQFF.

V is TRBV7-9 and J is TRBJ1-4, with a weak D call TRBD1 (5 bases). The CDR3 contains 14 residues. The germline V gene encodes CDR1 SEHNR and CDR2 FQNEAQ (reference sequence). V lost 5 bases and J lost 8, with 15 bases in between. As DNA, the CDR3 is TGTGCCAGCAGCAATCGACAGCAGATGGAAAAACTGTTTTTT. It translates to CASSNRQQMEKLFF.